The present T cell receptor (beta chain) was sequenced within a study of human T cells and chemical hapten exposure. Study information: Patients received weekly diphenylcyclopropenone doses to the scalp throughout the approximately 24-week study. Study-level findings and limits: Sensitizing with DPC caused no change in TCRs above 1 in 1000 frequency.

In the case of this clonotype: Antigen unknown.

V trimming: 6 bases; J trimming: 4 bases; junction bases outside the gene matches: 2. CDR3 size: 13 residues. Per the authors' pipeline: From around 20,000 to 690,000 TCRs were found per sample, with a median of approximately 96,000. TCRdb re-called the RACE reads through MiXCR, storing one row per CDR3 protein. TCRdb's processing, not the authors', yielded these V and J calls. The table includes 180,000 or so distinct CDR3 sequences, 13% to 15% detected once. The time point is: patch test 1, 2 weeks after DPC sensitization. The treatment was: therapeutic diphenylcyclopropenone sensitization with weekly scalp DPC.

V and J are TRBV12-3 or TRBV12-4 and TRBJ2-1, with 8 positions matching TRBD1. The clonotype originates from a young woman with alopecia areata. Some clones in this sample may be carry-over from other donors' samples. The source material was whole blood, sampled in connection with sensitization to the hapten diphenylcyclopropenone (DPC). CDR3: CASRDREYNEQFF. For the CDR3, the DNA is TGTGCCAGCAGGGACAGGGAATACAATGAGCAGTTCTTC.